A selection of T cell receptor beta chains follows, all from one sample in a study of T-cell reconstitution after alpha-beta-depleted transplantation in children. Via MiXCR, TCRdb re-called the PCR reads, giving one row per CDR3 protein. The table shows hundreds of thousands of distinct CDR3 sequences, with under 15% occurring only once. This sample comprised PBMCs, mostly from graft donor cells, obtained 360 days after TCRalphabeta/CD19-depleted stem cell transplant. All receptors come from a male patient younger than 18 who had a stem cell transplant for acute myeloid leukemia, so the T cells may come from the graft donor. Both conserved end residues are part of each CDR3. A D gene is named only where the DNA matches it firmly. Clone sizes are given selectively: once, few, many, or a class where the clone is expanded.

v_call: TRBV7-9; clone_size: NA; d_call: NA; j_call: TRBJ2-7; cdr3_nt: TGTGCCAGCAGCTTAGAGGTTTGGGGACACCGACCCTACGAGCAGTACTTC; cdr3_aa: CASSLEVWGHRPYEQYF
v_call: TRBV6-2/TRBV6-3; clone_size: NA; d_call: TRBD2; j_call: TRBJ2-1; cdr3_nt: TGTGCCAGCAGCCCCACTAGCGGGCTACACAATGAGCAGTTCTTC; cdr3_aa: CASSPTSGLHNEQFF
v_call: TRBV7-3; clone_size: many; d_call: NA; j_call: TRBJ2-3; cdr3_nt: TGTGCCAGCAGCTTATACTCCTACACTAGCACAGATACGCAGTATTTT; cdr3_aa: CASSLYSYTSTDTQYF
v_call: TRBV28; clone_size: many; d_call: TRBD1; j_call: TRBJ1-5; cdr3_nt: TGTGCCAGCAAACAGGGGGATGGACAGCCCCAGCATTTT; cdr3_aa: CASKQGDGQPQHF
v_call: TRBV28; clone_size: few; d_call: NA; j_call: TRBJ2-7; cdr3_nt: TGTGCCGCAAATCAACAGGGCCTGAGCTCCTACGAGCAGTACTTC; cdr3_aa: CAANQQGLSSYEQYF
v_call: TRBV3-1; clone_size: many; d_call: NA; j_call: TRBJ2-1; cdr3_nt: TGTGCCAGCAGCCAAGATAGGAGACTAGCCTACAATGAGCAGTTCTTC; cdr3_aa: CASSQDRRLAYNEQFF
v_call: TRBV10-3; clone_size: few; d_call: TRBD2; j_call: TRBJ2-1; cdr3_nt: TGTGCCATCAGTCCAAGGGATGGGACTATGATCAATGAGCAGTTCTTC; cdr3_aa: CAISPRDGTMINEQFF
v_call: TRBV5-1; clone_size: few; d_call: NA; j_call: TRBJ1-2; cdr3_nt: TGCGCCAGCAGCTTGGGGGGACCTATTCGGTATGGCTACACCTTC; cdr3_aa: CASSLGGPIRYGYTF
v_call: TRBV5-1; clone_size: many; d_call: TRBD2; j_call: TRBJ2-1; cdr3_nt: TGCGCCAGCAGCTCGCCCCCGGGACTAGCGGACAATGAGCAGTTCTTC; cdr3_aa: CASSSPPGLADNEQFF
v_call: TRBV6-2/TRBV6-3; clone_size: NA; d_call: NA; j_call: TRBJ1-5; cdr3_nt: TGTGCCAGCAGTGACGGCCAGCCCCAGCATTTT; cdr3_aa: CASSDGQPQHF
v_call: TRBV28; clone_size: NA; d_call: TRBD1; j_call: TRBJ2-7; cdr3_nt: TGTGCCAGCAATCCTACAGGGGTAGGACACGAGCAGTACTTC; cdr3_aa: CASNPTGVGHEQYF
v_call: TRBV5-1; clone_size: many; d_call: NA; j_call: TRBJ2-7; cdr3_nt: TGCGCCAGCAGTCAGACCGGGACTCCTTTAGACGAGCAGTACTTC; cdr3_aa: CASSQTGTPLDEQYF
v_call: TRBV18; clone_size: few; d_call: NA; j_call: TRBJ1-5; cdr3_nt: TGTGCCAGCTCACCAGCGGGGGGCTTCGGTCAGCCCCAGCATTTT; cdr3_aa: CASSPAGGFGQPQHF
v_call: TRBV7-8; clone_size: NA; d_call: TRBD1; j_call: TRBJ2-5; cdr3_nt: TGTGCCAGCAGCTTATTTCCACAGGGGGCGGAGGAGACCCAGTACTTC; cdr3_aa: CASSLFPQGAEETQYF
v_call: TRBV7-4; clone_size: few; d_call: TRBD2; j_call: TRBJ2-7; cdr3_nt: TGTGCCAGCAGCACACGAAAAACTAGCGGGAGAGACCACGAGCAGTACTTC; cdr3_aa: CASSTRKTSGRDHEQYF
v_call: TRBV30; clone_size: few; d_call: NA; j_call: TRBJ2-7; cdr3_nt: TGTGCCTGGAGTGTACCGTGGCTAGCGCCCCACCACGAGCAGTACTTC; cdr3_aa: CAWSVPWLAPHHEQYF
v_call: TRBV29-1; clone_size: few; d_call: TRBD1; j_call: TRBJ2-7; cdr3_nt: TGCAGCGTTGGGGACAGGGAAAGGTCGGACTTCTACGAGCAGTACTTC; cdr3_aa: CSVGDRERSDFYEQYF
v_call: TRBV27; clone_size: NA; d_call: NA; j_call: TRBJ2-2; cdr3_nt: TGTGCCAGCAGACTCAGGGGGGCCGGCGGGGAGCTGTTTTTT; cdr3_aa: CASRLRGAGGELFF
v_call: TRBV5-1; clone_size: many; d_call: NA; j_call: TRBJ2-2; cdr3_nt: TGCGCCAGCAGCCGCGGGACCCTTGATATTACCGGGGAGCTGTTTTTT; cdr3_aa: CASSRGTLDITGELFF
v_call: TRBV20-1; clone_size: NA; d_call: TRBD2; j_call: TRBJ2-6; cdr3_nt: TGCAGTGCAAGGACTAGCGGGAGGACCGGGGCCAACGTCCTGACTTTC; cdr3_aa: CSARTSGRTGANVLTF
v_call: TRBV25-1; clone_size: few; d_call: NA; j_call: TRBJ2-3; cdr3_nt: TGTGCCAGCAGTGAATTAGTCTACCCCCTCCGCACAGATACGCAGTATTTT; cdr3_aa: CASSELVYPLRTDTQYF
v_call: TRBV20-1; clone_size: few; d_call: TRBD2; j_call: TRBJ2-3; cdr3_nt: TGCAGTGCTCTGACTAGCTCTAAGGGAGCTTACACAGATACGCAGTATTTT; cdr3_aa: CSALTSSKGAYTDTQYF
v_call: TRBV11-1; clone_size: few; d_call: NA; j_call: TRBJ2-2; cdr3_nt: TGTGCCACTAGCCGGTGGTCATCGGACACCGGGGAGCTGTTTTTT; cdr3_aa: CATSRWSSDTGELFF
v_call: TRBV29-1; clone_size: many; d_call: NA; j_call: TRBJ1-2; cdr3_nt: TGCAGCGCCTCGGGCCCCCGAACGGGTGGCTACACCTTC; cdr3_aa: CSASGPRTGGYTF
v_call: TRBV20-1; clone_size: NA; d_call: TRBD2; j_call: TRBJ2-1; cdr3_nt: TGCAGTGCTAGACTGAGGTGGGGCTTAAGACTAGCGGATATCGACAATGAGCAGTTCTTC; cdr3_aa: CSARLRWGLRLADIDNEQFF
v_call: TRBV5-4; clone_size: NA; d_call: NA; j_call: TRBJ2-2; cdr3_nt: TGTGCCAGCAGCGGAGAGGTCACCCACCCCACCGGGGAGCTGTTTTTT; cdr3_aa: CASSGEVTHPTGELFF
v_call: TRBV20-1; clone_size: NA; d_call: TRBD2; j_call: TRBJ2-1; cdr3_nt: TGCAGTGCTAGAGATACTAGCGGAGCCTACAATGAGCAGTTCTTC; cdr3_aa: CSARDTSGAYNEQFF
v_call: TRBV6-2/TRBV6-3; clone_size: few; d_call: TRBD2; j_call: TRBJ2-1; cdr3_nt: TGTGCCAGCAGTTACAGCTCTGCTAGCGGCCCCTACAATGAGCAGTTCTTC; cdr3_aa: CASSYSSASGPYNEQFF